Below are 13 T cell receptor beta chains sequenced from a single sample in a study of cytomegalovirus exposure and HLA in healthy donors. TCRdb's table, derived via immunoSEQ multiplex PCR, lists solely in-frame clones and lacks some. The repertoire holds 110,000 or so clones, 70% to 90% seen once, with about 2.2% in the top ten. Source material: PBMCs. The receptors here all came from a woman aged 30 to 39 in good health and CMV-seronegative.

This chain joins TRBV5-6 and TRBJ2-7, with 7 nucleotides matching TRBD1. Germline CDR1 and CDR2: SGHDT and YYEEEE. V was pared by 1 base and J by 6 bases, with 10 bases of the junction left unmatched. This CDR3 has 15 residues. Here the CDR3 DNA reads TGTGCCAGCAGCTTGCGAGGGGGCCCCCTCTCCGAGCAGTACTTC. Its translation is CASSLRGGPLSEQYF. Together with reference TRBV5-6 and TRBJ2-7, the CDR3 gives the full variable domain: DAGVTQSPTHLIKTRGQQVTLRCSPKSGHDTVSWYQQALGQGPQFIFQYYEEEERQRGNFPDRFSGHQFPNYSSELNVNALLLGDSALYLCASSLRGGPLSEQYFGPGTRLTVT.

This rearrangement joins TRBV6-6 to TRBJ2-5, with D possibly TRBD1 on 6 matching bases. The CDR3 has 13 residues. Between the trimmed V and J ends, which lost 6 bases and 2 bases, there was a span of 10 bases. Germline V gene data show CDR1 as MNHNY and CDR2 as SVGAGI (reference sequence). The CDR3 loop is CASSGQPQETQYF. CDR3 DNA: TGTGCCAGCAGCGGACAGCCACAAGAGACCCAGTACTTC.

This chain's CDR3 is CASSPAGRAPGNTIYF. The CDR3 DNA follows: TGTGCCAGCAGCCCGGCGGGGCGGGCCCCTGGAAACACCATATATTTT. The J gene is TRBJ1-3, the V gene TRBV13; possibly TRBD1 for D (5 bases). CDR1 PRHDT and CDR2 FYEKMQ come from the germline V gene (reference sequence). The CDR3 has 16 amino acids. The ends were cut back, 5 bases at V and 2 bases at J, with 16 bases in the middle.

The rearrangement links TRBV2 to TRBJ2-1, with unresolved D. The CDR3 sequence is 12 residues long. Trimming stripped 8 bases from V and 7 bases from J, with 12 bases between. The germline V gene has CDR1 SNHLY and CDR2 FYNNEI. CDR3 coding DNA: TGTGCCAGCGCGTTGACATTTAATGAGCAGTTCTTC. Amino acid sequence: CASALTFNEQFF.

The chain is built from TRBV27 and TRBJ1-2, with D possibly TRBD1 on 5 matching bases. Germline CDR1 is MNHEY and CDR2 is SMNVEV (reference sequence). Trimming cost V 3 bases and J 0 bases, with 8 bases left between them. This CDR3 contains 14 residues. The CDR3 coding sequence is TGTGCCAGCAGTTTGGCGGGGCCTAACTATGGCTACACCTTC. As protein: CASSLAGPNYGYTF.

The chain uses TRBV6-1 and TRBJ2-1; 10 nucleotides align to TRBD2. V dropped 7 bases and J dropped 2; count of bases not matched to a gene: 5. This CDR3 comprises 15 residues. Germline V gene sequence: CDR1 MNHNS, CDR2 SASEGT. The CDR3 reads CASMLAGGPYNEQFF. CDR3 in DNA: TGTGCCAGCATGTTAGCGGGGGGCCCCTACAATGAGCAGTTCTTC.

The CDR3 nucleotides are TGTGCCAGCAGCTCCGACGGGACAGGGGGCGACGTGGCCTACGAGCAGTACTTC. It encodes CASSSDGTGGDVAYEQYF. The chain links TRBV7-9 to TRBJ2-7; 12 positions agree with TRBD1. Germline V gene lookup returns CDR1 SEHNR and CDR2 FQNEAQ (reference sequence). V lost 4 bases, J lost 2 bases, and 12 bases stayed unmatched. CDR3 length: 18 amino acids.

The CDR3, as DNA: TGTGCCAGCAGGCCACCAGGGGCTAGTAACTATGGCTACACCTTC. Translating it yields CASRPPGASNYGYTF. The V and J genes are TRBV11-2 and TRBJ1-2, with D possibly being TRBD1 (6 bases). Germline assignment: CDR1 SGHAT and CDR2 FQNNGV. Trimming took 6 bases from V and 1 from J, leaving 15 bases between them. This CDR3 has 15 amino acids.

V and J are TRBV7-8 and TRBJ1-5; D gene ambiguous. This CDR3 comprises 12 residues. V dropped 5 bases and J dropped 4 bases, with 6 bases sitting between them. CDR1 is SGHVS and CDR2 is FQNEAQ in the germline V gene. The CDR3 DNA sequence: TGTGCCAGCAGCCAAGAGAATCAGCCCCAGCATTTT. Translation gives CASSQENQPQHF.

The V and J genes are TRBV2 and TRBJ2-7, with D maybe TRBD2 (5 bases). The CDR3 loop spans 12 amino acids. The V and J ends lost 8 bases and 7 bases respectively, with 15 bases between them. From germline, CDR1 is SNHLY and CDR2 FYNNEI. In DNA form, the CDR3 reads TGTGCCAGCGGTGGACTTTCTGAGGAGCAGTACTTC. This encodes CASGGLSEEQYF. Based on the CDR3 plus reference TRBV2 and TRBJ2-7, the full variable domain is EPEVTQTPSHQVTQMGQEVILRCVPISNHLYFYWYRQILGQKVEFLVSFYNNEISEKSEIFDDQFSVERPDGSNFTLKIRSTKLEDSAMYFCASGGLSEEQYFGPGTRLTVT.

The J gene is TRBJ2-5, the V gene TRBV5-6, with 7 bases lining up with TRBD1. The germline gives CDR1 SGHDT, CDR2 YYEEEE. The CDR3 is 13 residues long. Trimming at V came to 2 bases and at J to 6 bases, leaving 4 bases not matched to a gene. CDR3 residues: CASSFTGVKTQYF. CDR3 DNA: TGTGCCAGCAGCTTTACAGGGGTCAAGACCCAGTACTTC.

This clone has just a few counts. The V call is TRBV28, the J call TRBJ2-5; 7 bases align to TRBD2. CDR1 is MDHEN, CDR2 SYDVKM, per germline. The CDR3 sequence is 12 residues long. The V gene end was trimmed by 9 bases and the J gene end by 3 bases; junction bases not matched to a gene: 4. The CDR3 loop reads CASWGGKETQYF. The DNA for the CDR3 is TGTGCCAGTTGGGGGGGGAAAGAGACCCAGTACTTC.

This chain links TRBV10-3 with TRBJ1-2; D remains ambiguous. This CDR3 region has 14 residues. CDR1 ENHRY and CDR2 SYGVKD come from the germline V gene. V gave up 0 bases and J gave up 2 bases, with 7 bases separating them. CDR3 nucleotide sequence: TGTGCCATCAGTGAGTCTGAGCGCAACTATGGCTACACCTTC. Translation: CAISESERNYGYTF.